A single sample gave rise to the 27 T cell receptor beta chains below, sequenced in a study of cytomegalovirus exposure and HLA in healthy donors. The PCR used 60 Vbeta and 13 Jbeta primers. Measured with immunoSEQ multiplex PCR; TCRdb has only the in-frame clones, and not every one. The sample consists of 150,000 to 200,000 clones, about two thirds of them appearing once. The sample comprised PBMCs. These receptors were taken from a human donor in good health.

A note on this clone: The germline gene is not matched at one end of the junction; a read error may be the cause. The CDR3 loop is CASSPTQTNYGYPF. The CDR3 DNA sequence: TGCGCCAGCAGCCCCACCCAGACTAACTATGGCTACCCCTTC. The gene calls are TRBV5-1 and TRBJ1-2; D unclear. The germline gives CDR1 SGHRS, CDR2 YFSETQ. This CDR3 is built from 14 residues.

The chain combines TRBV30 with TRBJ2-3, with D perhaps matching TRBD1 (6 bases). V was trimmed by 5 bases and J by 1 base, leaving 13 bases between them. The CDR3 consists of 14 residues. CDR1 and CDR2 from the germline V gene are GTSNPN and SVGIG (reference sequence). The DNA for the CDR3 is TGTGCCTGGGCCGCAGGGGCGGGCACAGATACGCAGTATTTT. This encodes CAWAAGAGTDTQYF. Together with reference TRBV30 and TRBJ2-3, the CDR3 gives the full variable domain: SQTIHQWPATLVQPVGSPLSLECTVEGTSNPNLYWYRQAAGRGLQLLFYSVGIGQISSEVPQNLSASRPQDRQFILSSKKLLLSDSGFYLCAWAAGAGTDTQYFGPGTRLTVL.

This clone has only one observation. The V and J genes are TRBV2 and TRBJ1-1, with D possibly matching TRBD1 (5 bases). With 3 bases removed from V and 5 bases from J, the gap between germline ends came to 13 bases. CDR1 and CDR2 from the germline V gene are SNHLY and FYNNEI. This CDR3 comprises 14 residues. CDR3: CASSEMGRGTEAFF. CDR3 DNA: TGTGCCAGCAGTGAGATGGGGCGGGGGACTGAAGCTTTCTTT.

This clone was seen a few times. Distinct nucleotide sequences in the sample also encode this CDR3. This chain links TRBV6-1 with TRBJ1-2; possibly TRBD1 for D (6 bases). V gave up 6 bases and J gave up 5 bases, with 13 bases separating them. Germline V gene sequence: CDR1 MNHNS, CDR2 SASEGT. The CDR3 totals 13 residues. DNA of the CDR3: TGTGCCAGCAGACCCGGACAGCCATATGGCTACACCTTC. Amino acids: CASRPGQPYGYTF.

The rearrangement joins TRBV4-1 to TRBJ1-4; TRBD1 might be the D (5 bases). This CDR3 spans 14 amino acids. The ends were cut back, 4 bases at V and 12 bases at J, with 18 bases in the middle. Germline V gene sequence: CDR1 MGHRA, CDR2 YSYEKL. This chain's CDR3 is CASSRPMGGLELFF. The CDR3 DNA reads TGCGCCAGCAGCCGCCCGATGGGGGGTCTGGAACTGTTTTTT.

This clone came up a few times. The V and J genes are TRBV19 and TRBJ1-1; D is undetermined. CDR3 length equals 15 residues. Trimming took 5 bases from V and 4 from J, leaving 17 bases between them. Per germline, CDR1 LNHDA and CDR2 SQIVND (reference sequence). This chain's CDR3 is CASSVKRREGTEAFF. The CDR3 DNA reads as TGTGCCAGTAGTGTCAAACGACGGGAGGGCACTGAAGCTTTCTTT.

This sequence joins TRBV7-6 and TRBJ1-1; possible D gene TRBD1, 5 bases. The V and J ends lost 3 bases and 0 bases respectively, with 8 bases between them. Germline loops: CDR1 SGHVS, CDR2 FNYEAQ. The CDR3 consists of 14 residues. CDR3 loop: CASSLGGLNTEAFF. In nucleotides, the CDR3 is TGTGCCAGCAGCTTGGGGGGATTGAACACTGAAGCTTTCTTT.

DNA for the CDR3: TGTGCCAGCAGTGAAACTAGGAACACTGAAGCTTTCTTT. As protein: CASSETRNTEAFF. The chain couples TRBV2 to TRBJ1-1; D is ambiguous. The V end lost 2 bases, the J end lost 1 base, and 5 bases lay between the germline ends. The CDR3 loop spans 13 amino acids. Germline lookup yields CDR1 SNHLY and CDR2 FYNNEI.

About this clone: The junction shows a germline mismatch at one end, possibly a read error. The CDR3: CSSSLGRGSEGYTF. CDR3 in DNA: TGTTCCAGCAGCTTAGGTCGAGGGTCAGAAGGCTACACCTTC. This chain uses TRBV7-9 with TRBJ1-2, with unresolved D. CDR1 SEHNR and CDR2 FQNEAQ come from the germline V gene (reference sequence). The CDR3 length is 14 residues.

V usage is TRBV6-5 and J usage is TRBJ2-1; a possible D gene is TRBD2 (5 bases). Per germline, CDR1 MNHEY and CDR2 SVGAGI. CDR3 length: 12 residues. Trimming pared 8 bases from V and 1 base from J, leaving 6 bases between. CDR3 coding DNA: TGTGCCAGCCAGCGGTCCTACAATGAGCAGTTCTTC. Protein sequence: CASQRSYNEQFF.

V and J are TRBV27 and TRBJ1-1; perhaps TRBD1 as D (5 bases). V was clipped by 0 bases and J by 6 bases, with 14 bases between them. Looked up from germline, CDR1 is MNHEY and CDR2 is SMNVEV (reference sequence). This CDR3 is 15 amino acids long. The CDR3 sequence is CASSLSPDSAPEAFF. The CDR3 DNA is TGTGCCAGCAGTTTATCCCCCGACAGTGCCCCTGAAGCTTTCTTT.

Only one count was recorded for this clone. CDR3 in amino acids: CAISDRGEVNTEAFF. The CDR3 DNA sequence: TGTGCCATCAGCGACCGCGGGGAGGTAAACACTGAAGCTTTCTTT. The V gene is TRBV10-3, the J gene TRBJ1-1; D is undetermined. This CDR3 is built from 15 residues. Trimming removed 6 bases from V and 2 bases from J, with 16 bases in between. Germline loops: CDR1 ENHRY, CDR2 SYGVKD.

This CDR3 is CASSQESRSTDTQYF. The CDR3 DNA reads as TGCGCCAGCAGCCAAGAAAGCAGGAGCACAGATACGCAGTATTTT. V gene TRBV4-1 combines with J gene TRBJ2-3; D unresolved. The V gene's germline CDR1 is MGHRA and CDR2 YSYEKL. This CDR3 contains 15 residues. Trimming cost V 0 bases and J 0 bases, with 7 bases left between them.

V gene TRBV9 combines with J gene TRBJ1-1; TRBD1 might be the D (6 bases). V shed 0 bases and J shed 7 bases, with 16 bases lying between them. Germline CDR1 is SGDLS and CDR2 is YYNGEE. CDR3 length: 15 amino acids. As DNA, the CDR3 is TGTGCCAGCAGCGTAGGGAACAGGGATCGGGTTGAAGCTTTCTTT. It encodes CASSVGNRDRVEAFF.

The chain has TRBV7-3 and TRBJ2-6, with D possibly matching TRBD1 (7 bases). Deletions cut 3 bases from V and 0 bases from J, with 15 bases between. Germline CDR1 and CDR2: SGHTA and FQGTGA. This CDR3 is 18 amino acids long. The CDR3 loop is CASSFRGTASSGANVLTF. In DNA, the CDR3 is TGTGCCAGCAGCTTTCGGGGGACAGCAAGCTCTGGGGCCAACGTCCTGACTTTC.

The chain uses TRBV6-5 and TRBJ1-2, with D possibly TRBD1 on 6 matching bases. Germline CDR1 is MNHEY and CDR2 is SVGAGI. V shed 6 bases and J shed 7 bases, with 18 bases lying between them. CDR3 length: 14 residues. The DNA for the CDR3 is TGTGCCAGCAGCCCCCCCAGGGGAAATAGTGGCTACACCTTC. Its translation is CASSPPRGNSGYTF.

This clone showed up just once. The rearrangement links TRBV6-1 to TRBJ2-7; 7 nucleotides agree with TRBD1. The V gene end was trimmed by 4 bases and the J gene end by 3 bases; junction bases not matched to a gene: 6. The length of the CDR3 is 14 residues. Germline lookup yields CDR1 MNHNS and CDR2 SASEGT. CDR3 loop: CASSGRQGNYEQYF. The CDR3, as DNA: TGTGCCAGCAGTGGTAGACAGGGTAACTACGAGCAGTACTTC.

This rearrangement joins TRBV6-5 to TRBJ2-1; D might be TRBD2 (5 bases). CDR1 is MNHEY, CDR2 SVGAGI, per germline. The CDR3 is 13 amino acids. V shed 5 bases and J shed 7 bases, with 12 bases lying between them. The CDR3 region has the DNA TGTGCCAGCAGTACGCGGGCCGGGAATGAGCAGTTCTTC. Translation: CASSTRAGNEQFF.

The chain joins TRBV15 to TRBJ2-2; 7 positions match TRBD1. The CDR3 totals 15 residues. Germline values: CDR1 LNHNV, CDR2 YYDKDF (reference sequence). Losses at the gene ends were 1 base for V and 6 bases for J; bases not matched to a gene: 5. The CDR3 reads CATSRVDRDAGELFF. In DNA form, the CDR3 reads TGTGCCACCAGCAGAGTTGACAGGGATGCCGGGGAGCTGTTTTTT. Full variable domain (missing parts from reference TRBV15 and TRBJ2-2): DAMVIQNPRYQVTQFGKPVTLSCSQTLNHNVMYWYQQKSSQAPKLLFHYYDKDFNNEADTPDNFQSRRPNTSFCFLDIRSPGLGDTAMYLCATSRVDRDAGELFFGEGSRLTVL.

This rearrangement joins TRBV10-3 to TRBJ1-2; D not resolved. There are 16 residues in the CDR3. CDR1 and CDR2 (germline): ENHRY, SYGVKD. V was trimmed by 8 bases and J by 8 bases, leaving 27 bases between them. CDR3 in DNA: TGTGCCATCCAAGATATCTCGCTTAGCCCCCTGGAGGGCTACACCTTC. Residues: CAIQDISLSPLEGYTF.

As DNA, the CDR3 is TGTGCCAGCAGAGGGACAGGGGGCGACGAGCAGTACTTC. It codes for CASRGTGGDEQYF. This chain joins TRBV2 and TRBJ2-7, with 12 bases identical to TRBD1. The CDR3 is made up of 13 amino acids. Germline V gene lookup returns CDR1 SNHLY and CDR2 FYNNEI. V lost 6 bases, J lost 5 bases, and 2 bases stayed unmatched.

V usage is TRBV7-9 and J usage is TRBJ2-1, with TRBD1 identical over 8 bases. V gave up 5 bases and J gave up 10 bases; unmatched junction bases: 10. The CDR3 consists of 14 residues. Germline V gives CDR1 SEHNR, CDR2 FQNEAQ (reference sequence). CDR3: CASSPRTGTSEQFF. CDR3 in DNA: TGTGCCAGCAGCCCCCGGACAGGGACCTCAGAGCAGTTCTTC.

Worth noting for this clone: The same CDR3 can be traced to other DNA sequences in this sample. The chain carries TRBV13 and TRBJ2-5; 7 bases are shared with TRBD2. The germline V gene has CDR1 PRHDT and CDR2 FYEKMQ (reference sequence). The J segment lost 5 bases and the V segment lost 3 bases, leaving 6 bases of the junction unmatched. The CDR3 loop spans 14 amino acids. The CDR3 sequence: CASSFGAGDETQYF. As DNA, the CDR3 is TGTGCCAGCAGCTTCGGGGCGGGGGACGAGACCCAGTACTTC.

As for this clone: This is likely a read error, given that the CDR3 carries no conserved phenylalanine or tryptophan at its end. The chain has TRBV6-1 and TRBJ1-6; no clear D gene. V was clipped by 7 bases and J by 8 bases, with 12 bases between them. The CDR3 consists of 13 residues. The germline V gene has CDR1 MNHNS and CDR2 SASEGT. The CDR3 sequence: CASISRDDSPLHV. In DNA, the CDR3 is TGTGCCAGCATTTCGAGGGATGATTCACCCCTCCACGTT.

The V and J genes are TRBV7-3 and TRBJ2-5; the match to TRBD2 covers 7 bases. CDR1 and CDR2 (germline): SGHTA, FQGTGA. Trimming at V came to 5 bases and at J to 5 bases, leaving 11 bases not matched to a gene. The CDR3 extends over 15 amino acids. The CDR3 DNA reads TGTGCCAGCAGCCCCGAGGCGGGGGTCTGGGAGACCCAGTACTTC. This sequence encodes CASSPEAGVWETQYF.

The V and J genes are TRBV7-4 and TRBJ1-1; D perhaps matches TRBD1 (5 bases). V lost 1 base to trimming and J lost 3 bases, with 12 bases between them. The germline V gene encodes CDR1 SGHVT and CDR2 SQSDAQ. The CDR3 extends over 15 amino acids. DNA of the CDR3: TGTGCCAGCAGCTTAGTGGCAGGGAGGTACACTGAAGCTTTCTTT. Protein: CASSLVAGRYTEAFF.

V and J are TRBV5-1 and TRBJ1-6, with 10 nucleotides matching TRBD1. This CDR3 contains 14 residues. Trimming took 4 bases from V and 9 from J; bases not matched to a gene: 4. CDR1 is SGHRS and CDR2 is YFSETQ in the germline V gene. The CDR3 loop is CASSQDRGGSPLHF. CDR3 DNA sequence: TGCGCCAGCAGCCAGGACAGGGGGGGTTCACCCCTCCACTTT.